This TCR beta chain came from a study of a mutant IDH1 vaccine in newly diagnosed glioma. As for the study in general: The patients received vaccinations eight times, in weeks 1, 3, 5, 7, 11, 15, 19 and 23. Patients previously underwent radiotherapy, temozolomide, or both, and most underwent both. Onset of vaccination occurred 4-6 weeks following radiotherapy alone, or with temozolomide cycles. Findings of the study overall: Seemingly, top peripheral T cell clonotype changes bore no relation to pseudoprogression.

Germline V gene data show CDR1 as PRHDT and CDR2 as FYEKMQ (reference sequence). This CDR3 spans 15 amino acids. The V gene end was trimmed by 5 bases and the J gene end by 2 bases; junction bases not matched to a gene: 7. The repertoire was sequenced with immunoSEQ multiplex PCR; TCRdb's copy has only in-frame clones and lacks some. In the table there are 50,000 to 65,000 clones, more than 75% of which are singletons. By sample fraction, this clone is medium-sized (0.01 to 0.1%). Its antigen is undetermined. Time point of the sample: week 23, last vaccination. Alongside topical imiquimod, each dose of vaccine comprised 300 ug of mutant IDH1 20-mer peptide.

This clonotype was sampled from a man in his forties or fifties with glioma. The chain joins TRBV13 to TRBJ2-7; 9 nucleotides line up with TRBD1. Sample: PBMCs, taken from a glioma patient whose treatment included an IDH1 peptide vaccine. The CDR3 is CASSRTGTGTYEQYF. CDR3 coding DNA: TGTGCCAGCAGCCGGACCGGGACAGGGACCTACGAGCAGTACTTC.